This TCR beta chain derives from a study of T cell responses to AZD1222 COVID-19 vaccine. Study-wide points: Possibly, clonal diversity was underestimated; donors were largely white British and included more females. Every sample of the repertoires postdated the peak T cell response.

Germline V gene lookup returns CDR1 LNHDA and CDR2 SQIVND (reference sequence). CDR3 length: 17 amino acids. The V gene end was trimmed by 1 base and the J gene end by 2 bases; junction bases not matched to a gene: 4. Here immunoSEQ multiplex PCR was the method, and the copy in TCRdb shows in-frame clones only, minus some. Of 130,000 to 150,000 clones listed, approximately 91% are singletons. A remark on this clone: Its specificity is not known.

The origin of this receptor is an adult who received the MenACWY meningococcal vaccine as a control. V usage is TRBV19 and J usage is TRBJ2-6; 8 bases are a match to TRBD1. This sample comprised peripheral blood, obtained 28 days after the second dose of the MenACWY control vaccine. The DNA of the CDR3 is TGTGCCAGTAGTATAGGTCGCAGGGGGCCTGGGGCCAACGTCCTGACTTTC. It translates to CASSIGRRGPGANVLTF.